This T cell receptor beta chain comes out of a study of Ad26.COV2.S vaccination and SARS-CoV-2 variants. Study context: A participant enrolled in the COV1001 Ad26.COV2.S trial arm provided the sample. Into the muscle, Ad26.COV2.S was dosed once or twice, 56 days apart. Study-wide findings and caveats: The placebo group had lower spike-specific TCR breadth than the vaccine recipients did. Substantial post-vaccination breadth of spike-specific CD8+ and CD4+ T cell responses was reported.

This sample's treatment: about 20 received Ad26.COV2.S at low or high dose, single or two shots; roughly 5 received placebo; per-sample allocation not given. Sampling was done on day 63 after the first vaccine or placebo injection. As regards this clone: The antigen remains unidentified.

This CDR3 comprises 13 residues. CDR1 and CDR2 from the germline V gene are SGHTA and FQGNSA. V lost 5 bases to trimming and J lost 7 bases; unmatched junction nucleotides: 7. TCRdb's table, derived via immunoSEQ multiplex PCR, lists solely in-frame clones and lacks some. The data hold hundreds of thousands of clones, with about nine tenths observed a single time. V gene TRBV7-2 combines with J gene TRBJ1-2; 7 bases map to TRBD1. This clonotype originated in a person between 18 and 59 years old who received the Ad26.COV2.S COVID-19 vaccine or a placebo. The starting material was peripheral blood, obtained in a trial of Ad26.COV2.S vaccine versus placebo. The CDR3 DNA follows: TGTGCCAGCAGCCCGTACAGACAGGGTGGCTACACCTTC. Translation gives CASSPYRQGGYTF. The variable domain in full, completed from reference TRBV7-2 and TRBJ1-2, reads GAGVSQSPSNKVTEKGKDVELRCDPISGHTALYWYRQSLGQGLEFLIYFQGNSAPDKSGLPSDRFSAERTGGSVSTLTIQRTQQEDSAVYLCASSPYRQGGYTFGSGTRLTVV.